This TCR beta chain was retrieved from a study of blood T cell repertoires in COVID-19. V shed 1 base, J shed 7 bases, and the junction held 5 bases outside the gene matches. The CDR3 length is 14 residues. Germline V gives CDR1 MDHEN, CDR2 SYDVKM. Clones were read by immunoSEQ multiplex PCR, and TCRdb kept only the in-frame ones, dropping some. The sample lists 350,000 to 450,000 clones; 80% to 90% were seen once. V is TRBV28 and J is TRBJ1-2; 8 nucleotides line up with TRBD1. Sequences were obtained from peripheral blood. The origin of this receptor is a woman aged 60-75 years with COVID-19, enrolled during active disease. The CDR3 DNA reads TGTGCCAGCAGTTTATATATCGGACAGGGTGGCTACACCTTC. Translating gives CASSLYIGQGGYTF.